The T cell receptor (beta chain) described here comes from a study of technical replicates of blood from a handful of donors. Germline CDR1 is SEHNR and CDR2 is FQNEAQ (reference sequence). Unmatched junction bases numbered 5, after V lost 8 bases and J lost 4 bases. The CDR3 consists of 13 residues. Data came from immunoSEQ multiplex PCR; TCRdb stores just in-frame clones and leaves some out. Of nearly 80,000 clones listed, about 93% were seen once; the top ten hold approximately 0.4%. This clonotype was obtained from a human donor in good health. The sample taken for sequencing was T cells isolated from PBMCs. The V gene is TRBV7-9, the J gene TRBJ1-3; 7 bases fit TRBD1. The CDR3 loop reads CASQQGLGNTIYF. DNA of the CDR3: TGTGCCAGCCAACAGGGGTTGGGAAACACCATATATTTT.